This T cell receptor (beta chain) came from a study of blood T cell repertoires in COVID-19. Profiled with immunoSEQ multiplex PCR; TCRdb holds only in-frame clones, not every one. The table lists under 35,000 clones, over 75% of them singletons. This CDR3 has 15 residues. V shed 5 bases and J 5 bases; nucleotides not matched to a gene: 7. CDR1 is SGHNT, CDR2 YENEEA, per germline. Sequencing was performed on peripheral blood. This chain uses TRBV11-3 with TRBJ2-2; 8 bases match TRBD2. The receptor was derived from a human donor in a cohort sampled during active COVID-19. CDR3 residues: CASSPRTSRTGELFF. The CDR3, as DNA: TGTGCCAGCAGCCCAAGGACTAGCCGGACCGGGGAGCTGTTTTTT.